The source of this TCR beta chain is a study of T cell responses to AZD1222 COVID-19 vaccine. Sequencing was performed with immunoSEQ multiplex PCR; in TCRdb, only in-frame clones are kept and a portion is missing. The sample lists about 200,000 clones, approximately 93% seen once, with around 3.7% in the top ten. This CDR3 contains 11 residues. Per the germline V gene, CDR1 is MNHEY and CDR2 is SVGAGI. V was pared by 4 bases and J by 11 bases, with 11 bases between. The J gene is TRBJ1-1, the V gene TRBV6-5; D is possibly TRBD1 (5 bases). Sample: peripheral blood, taken 28 days after the second AZD1222 dose. The TCR comes from an adult who received the AZD1222 COVID-19 vaccine. CDR3 sequence (DNA): TGTGCCAGCAGTTCGGGACTGTGGGCTTTCTTT. It translates to CASSSGLWAFF.